This T cell receptor (beta chain) was profiled in a study of T cell changes during pregnancy in multiple sclerosis (dated by TCRdb to about 2019). In terms of the full investigation: Changes in the T cell repertoire over the course of pregnancy were examined in this study in women with multiple sclerosis.

Concerning this clone: It lacks a known antigen. It has no much larger one-base neighbor in the sample; base qualities were not kept.

Sequences SNHLY (CDR1) and FYNNEI (CDR2) are obtained from the germline V gene. V is clipped by 5 bases and J by 2 bases, and the sequence between their germline boundaries is 13 bases long. There are 14 amino acids in the CDR3, from cysteine to phenylalanine inclusive. Only the CDR3 part of the read is kept: 42 bases, read in frame from the first base. Library preparation employed the immunoSEQ multiplex PCR assay. Not all clones reach the TCRdb copy of this immuneACCESS table, which keeps in-frame sequences only. Checked studies attribute under half of the gap to unresolved V genes and leave the rest unexplained. The sample has 25,000 to 30,000 clones on record, under 90% of them singletons. 7% to 10% of the sample goes to the ten largest clones.

The receptor was derived from a female donor with multiple sclerosis, enrolled in a pregnancy study. Recombination connected TRBV2 to TRBJ2-7; there is no confident call for the D gene. The sample consisted of CD8+ T cells from peripheral blood mononuclear cells, taken after pregnancy. This receptor has the CDR3 CASSIMGLTYEQYF. The nucleotide sequence is given as TGTGCCAGCAGTATAATGGGCCTTACCTACGAGCAGTACTTC.